Sequencing of this T cell receptor (beta chain) was carried out in a study of blood T cell repertoires in COVID-19. Across the study: The samples span acute and convalescent COVID-19 from the United States, Italy and Spain.

In the authors' methods: Scientists estimated how many nucleated cells there were by amplifying reference gene primers. Measured with immunoSEQ multiplex PCR; TCRdb has only the in-frame clones, and not every one. The V and J calls and clone size are taken from that table; D and trimming were inferred from the DNA. The data contain 100,000 to 150,000 clones, more than 75% of them singletons. The V end lost 2 bases, the J end lost 7 bases, and 15 bases lay between the germline ends. Germline V gene sequence: CDR1 MNHEY, CDR2 SVGAGI. The CDR3 contains 14 residues. The TCR originated in a woman in her 70s with acute or convalescent COVID-19. The material sequenced was peripheral blood. This chain uses TRBV6-5 with TRBJ2-7, with D possibly TRBD1 on 5 matching bases. The CDR3 spells CASSYDRDLREQYF. CDR3 nucleotide sequence: TGTGCCAGCAGTTACGACAGAGATCTACGTGAGCAGTACTTC.